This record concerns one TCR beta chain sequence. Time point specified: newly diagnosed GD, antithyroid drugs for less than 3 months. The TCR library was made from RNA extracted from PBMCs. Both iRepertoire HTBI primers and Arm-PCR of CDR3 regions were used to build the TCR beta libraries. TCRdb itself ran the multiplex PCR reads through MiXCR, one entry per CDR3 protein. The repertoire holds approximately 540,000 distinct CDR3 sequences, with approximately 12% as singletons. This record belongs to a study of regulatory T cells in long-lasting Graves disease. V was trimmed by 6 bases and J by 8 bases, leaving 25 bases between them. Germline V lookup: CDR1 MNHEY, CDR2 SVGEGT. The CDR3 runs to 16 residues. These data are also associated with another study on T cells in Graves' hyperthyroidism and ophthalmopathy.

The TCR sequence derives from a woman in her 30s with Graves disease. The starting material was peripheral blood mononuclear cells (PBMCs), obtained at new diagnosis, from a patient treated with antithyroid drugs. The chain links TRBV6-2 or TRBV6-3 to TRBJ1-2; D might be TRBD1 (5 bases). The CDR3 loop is CASRPLLTGTPRGYTF. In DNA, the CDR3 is TGTGCCAGCAGGCCTCTTTTAACCGGGACCCCCAGGGGCTACACCTTC.